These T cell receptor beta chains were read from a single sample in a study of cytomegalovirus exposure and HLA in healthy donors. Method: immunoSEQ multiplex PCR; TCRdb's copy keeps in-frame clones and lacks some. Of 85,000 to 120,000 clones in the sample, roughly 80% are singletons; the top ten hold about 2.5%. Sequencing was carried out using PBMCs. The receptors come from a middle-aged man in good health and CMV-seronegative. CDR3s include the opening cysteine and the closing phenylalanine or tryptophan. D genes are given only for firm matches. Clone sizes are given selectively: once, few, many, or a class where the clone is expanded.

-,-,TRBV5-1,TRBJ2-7,TGCGCCAGCAGCTTGGGGTTAGCGCTAAGCTCCTACGAGCAGTACTTC,CASSLGLALSSYEQYF
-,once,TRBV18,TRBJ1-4,TGTGCCAGCACGGGGGGTCTCAACGAAAAACTGTTTTTT,CASTGGLNEKLFF
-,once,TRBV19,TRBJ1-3,TGTGCCAGTAGTATTGTCGGGGGTTCCTCTGGAAACACCATATATTTT,CASSIVGGSSGNTIYF
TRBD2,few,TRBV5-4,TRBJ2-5,TGTGCCAGCAGCCCTCAGCGGGGGGGCCGCGTGACCCAGTACTTC,CASSPQRGGRVTQYF
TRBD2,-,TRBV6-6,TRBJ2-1,TGTGCCAGCAGTTACCTGGAAAGGACTAGCGGGGGGGAACAGTTCTTC,CASSYLERTSGGEQFF
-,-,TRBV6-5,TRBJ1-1,TGTGCCAGCAGTTACTCCTTAAGGGGGAACACTGAAGCTTTCTTT,CASSYSLRGNTEAFF
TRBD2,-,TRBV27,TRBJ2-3,TGTGCCAGCAGTTTAACACTAGCGTTTACGCAGTATTTT,CASSLTLAFTQYF
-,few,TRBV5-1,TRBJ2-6,TGCGCCAGCAGCGTTCGGCCGGGGTGGGCCGCTGGGGCCAACGTCCTGACTTTC,CASSVRPGWAAGANVLTF
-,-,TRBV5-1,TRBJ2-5,TGCGCCAGCAGCGGAGGGCGGGGCGCAGAGACCCAGTACTTC,CASSGGRGAETQYF
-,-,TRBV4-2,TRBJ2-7,TGTGCCAGCAGCGGGGAGGCGGTGTACGAGCAGTACTTC,CASSGEAVYEQYF
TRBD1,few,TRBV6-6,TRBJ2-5,TGTGCCAGCAGTTACACAGGACAGGGGGCGAAGACCCAGTACTTC,CASSYTGQGAKTQYF
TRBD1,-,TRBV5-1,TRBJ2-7,TGCGCCAGCAGCTCTCAACCGGACAGGGAAGACTACGAGCAGTACTTC,CASSSQPDREDYEQYF
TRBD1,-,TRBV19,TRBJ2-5,TGTGCCAGTAGTCGACAGACAGGGGGCCAAGAGACCCAGTACTTC,CASSRQTGGQETQYF
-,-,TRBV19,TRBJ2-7,TGTGCCAGTAGTATCGTGGAGGGACCCTACGAGCAGTACTTC,CASSIVEGPYEQYF
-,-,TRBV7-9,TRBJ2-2,TGTGCCAGCAGCTTATATAGCACCGGGGAGCTGTTTTTT,CASSLYSTGELFF
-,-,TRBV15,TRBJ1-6,TGTGCCACCAGCAGAGGACACTTTAATTCACCCCTCCACTTT,CATSRGHFNSPLHF
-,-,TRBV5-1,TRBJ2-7,TGCGCCAGCAGCTTGGCAGGTTCCGACTACGAGCAGTACTTC,CASSLAGSDYEQYF
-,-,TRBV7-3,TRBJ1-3,TGTGCCAGCAGCTTCCCTGGGGGGAACACCATATATTTT,CASSFPGGNTIYF
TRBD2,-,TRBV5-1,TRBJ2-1,TGCGCCAGCAGCGTGACTAGCGGGGGTGGCAATGAGCAGTTCTTC,CASSVTSGGGNEQFF
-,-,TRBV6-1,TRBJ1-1,TGTGCCAGCAGCGTTAACTATCAGGGGACTGAAGCTTTCTTT,CASSVNYQGTEAFF
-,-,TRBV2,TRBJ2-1,TGTGCCAGCAGTGAAGTCCGGGGGGCCGAGCAGTTCTTC,CASSEVRGAEQFF
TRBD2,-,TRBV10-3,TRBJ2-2,TGTGCCATCAGCCCCGGGACTAGCGGGGACCTCAGGGACACCGGGGAGCTGTTTTTT,CAISPGTSGDLRDTGELFF
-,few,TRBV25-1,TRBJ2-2,TGTGCCAGCAGTGAGTGGGGGCAGGGGAACACCGGGGAGCTGTTTTTT,CASSEWGQGNTGELFF
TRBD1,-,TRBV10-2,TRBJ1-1,TGCGCCAGCAGGACGACAGGGGGCCCTACAGCTTTCTTT,CASRTTGGPTAFF
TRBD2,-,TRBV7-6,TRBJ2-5,TGTGCCAGCAGCTCTCTAGCGGTGGAGACCCAGTACTTC,CASSSLAVETQYF
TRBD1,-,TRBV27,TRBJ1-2,TGTGCCAGCAGTCCTCAGACAGGGGTCGCGTATGGCTACACCTTC,CASSPQTGVAYGYTF
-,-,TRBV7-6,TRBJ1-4,TGTGCCAGCAGCTTAGCGGGGCAGGAAAAACTGTTTTTT,CASSLAGQEKLFF
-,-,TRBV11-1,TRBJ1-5,TGTGCCAGCAGCCCCTCAGGAGGGAGCAATCAGCCCCAGCATTTT,CASSPSGGSNQPQHF
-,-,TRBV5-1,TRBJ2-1,TGCGCCAGCAGCACGGGGGGCGGGGGAGAAGAGCAGTTCTTC,CASSTGGGGEEQFF
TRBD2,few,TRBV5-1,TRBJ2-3,TGCGCCAGCAGCTTGGGCGGGGGGGACACAGATACGCAGTATTTT,CASSLGGGDTDTQYF
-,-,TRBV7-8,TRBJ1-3,TGTGCCAGCAGCTTAGCAACAGGGTACTCTGGAAACACCATATATTTT,CASSLATGYSGNTIYF
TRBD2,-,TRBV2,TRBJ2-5,TGTGCCAGCAAGGGACTAGTCGGTGGAGAGACCCAGTACTTC,CASKGLVGGETQYF
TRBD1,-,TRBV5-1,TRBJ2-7,TGCGCCAGCAGCTTAACAGGGGAGTTTGGTGACGAGCAGTACTTC,CASSLTGEFGDEQYF